The next 26 T cell receptor beta chains were all read from a single sample in a study of shared clonotypes between healthy human individuals. TCRdb's copy holds only in-frame clones and misses some; the assay was immunoSEQ multiplex PCR. Here the sample spans under 1,100,000 clones, approximately 78% being singletons. Sequencing input: memory CD4+ T cells from PBMCs. Subset reported: CD45RA-negative fraction. The receptors here all came from a man aged 18 to 29 in good health. Some clones in this sample may be carry-over from other donors' samples.

Note on this clone: This same CDR3 is encoded by further DNA sequences in the sample. The CDR3 reads CASSLGLAADTQYF. CDR3 nucleotides: TGTGCCAGCAGCTTGGGACTAGCTGCAGATACGCAGTATTTT. The chain combines TRBV5-4 with TRBJ2-3; TRBD2 matches 7 bases. V trimming: 0 bases; J trimming: 4 bases; junction bases outside the gene matches: 2. CDR1 and CDR2 from the germline V gene are SGHNT and YYREEE (reference sequence). This CDR3 has 14 residues.

This clone was recorded a few times. This CDR3 is CASSSGTVAGELFF. CDR3 coding DNA: TGTGCCAGCTCCTCCGGGACGGTGGCCGGGGAGCTGTTTTTT. This chain joins TRBV7-9 and TRBJ2-2, with D perhaps being TRBD1 or TRBD2 (5 bases each). V lost 8 bases and J 6 bases, leaving 16 bases between the germline ends. Germline CDR1 and CDR2: SEHNR and FQNEAQ (reference sequence). The length of the CDR3 is 14 residues.

This chain links TRBV30 with TRBJ2-2; no reliable D call. The CDR3 has 12 residues. Per germline, CDR1 GTSNPN and CDR2 SVGIG (reference sequence). V gave up 7 bases and J gave up 3 bases, with 9 bases separating them. The CDR3 coding sequence is TGTGCCTATGGGCTCTACACCGGGGAGCTGTTTTTT. Its protein product is CAYGLYTGELFF.

This clone occurred a few times. V and J are TRBV4-1 and TRBJ2-1; 7 bases line up with TRBD2. The CDR3 totals 18 residues. In germline, CDR1 is MGHRA, CDR2 YSYEKL. V lost 5 bases and J lost 0; bases outside the gene matches: 13. The CDR3 protein is CASSKSSGVYPSYNEQFF. The CDR3 DNA is TGCGCCAGCAGCAAGTCCAGCGGGGTCTATCCCTCCTACAATGAGCAGTTCTTC.

V usage is TRBV5-1 and J usage is TRBJ2-3, with D maybe TRBD2 (5 bases). This CDR3 region has 14 residues. Germline V gene sequence: CDR1 SGHRS, CDR2 YFSETQ. With 3 bases removed from V and 6 bases from J, the gap between germline ends came to 14 bases. The CDR3 spells CASSSQRGWDTQYF. In DNA, the CDR3 is TGCGCCAGCAGCTCCCAGCGCGGGTGGGATACGCAGTATTTT.

The chain couples TRBV19 to TRBJ1-5, with a tentative D call TRBD1 (5 bases). The length of the CDR3 is 18 residues. Trimming took off 7 bases at V and 2 bases at J, with 24 bases between the two ends. Germline CDR1 reads LNHDA; CDR2 reads SQIVND (reference sequence). CDR3 sequence: CASTREAGNSWGNQPQHF. The CDR3 nucleotides are TGTGCCAGTACCCGAGAGGCAGGGAATTCGTGGGGCAATCAGCCCCAGCATTTT.

The rearrangement uses TRBV11-2 and TRBJ2-5; D might be TRBD2 (6 bases). The germline CDR1 and CDR2 sequences are SGHAT and FQNNGV. V was shortened by 5 bases and J by 5 bases, with 24 bases between the two germline ends. The CDR3 spans 17 residues. The CDR3 region is CASSQVVGGQGHETQYF. CDR3 coding DNA: TGTGCCAGCAGCCAGGTGGTTGGAGGGCAGGGCCATGAGACCCAGTACTTC.

The rearrangement joins TRBV7-2 to TRBJ2-2; D might be TRBD1 (7 bases). The V end was cut by 5 bases, the J end by 2 bases, with 12 bases between. Germline V CDR1 and CDR2: SGHTA, FQGNSA. The CDR3 contains 15 residues. This CDR3 reads CASSRRDSNTGELFF. CDR3 nucleotide sequence: TGTGCCAGCAGCAGGCGGGACAGCAACACCGGGGAGCTGTTTTTT.

The chain joins TRBV6-1 to TRBJ2-1; D not resolved. V gave up 3 bases and J gave up 16 bases, with 13 bases separating them. Germline V gives CDR1 MNHNS, CDR2 SASEGT. This CDR3 comprises 11 residues. CDR3 protein: CASSEFPLGFF. The CDR3 DNA sequence: TGTGCCAGCAGTGAGTTTCCTCTCGGCTTCTTC.

The chain recombines TRBV7-3 with TRBJ2-1; 9 bases align to TRBD1. Germline lookup yields CDR1 SGHTA and CDR2 FQGTGA. The V and J ends lost 5 bases and 9 bases, in that order; junction bases with no gene match: 8. The CDR3 extends over 14 amino acids. This CDR3 reads CASSPGTGFREQFF. CDR3 coding DNA: TGTGCCAGCAGCCCTGGGACAGGGTTTCGTGAGCAGTTCTTC.

The rearrangement joins TRBV27 to TRBJ1-5; weak D call: TRBD1 (5 bases). This CDR3 has 15 residues. The V gene's germline CDR1 is MNHEY and CDR2 SMNVEV (reference sequence). Deletions cut 0 bases from V and 4 bases from J, with 10 bases between. The CDR3 nucleotides are TGTGCCAGCAGTTTATCCTGGGGCTATAATCAGCCCCAGCATTTT. Protein sequence: CASSLSWGYNQPQHF.

This clone was detected only once. The chain recombines TRBV30 with TRBJ1-2, with 8 bases identical to TRBD1. Germline loops: CDR1 GTSNPN, CDR2 SVGIG (reference sequence). CDR3 length: 14 residues. The V and J ends lost 5 bases and 4 bases, in that order; junction bases with no gene match: 9. CDR3 nucleotide sequence: TGTGCCTGGGGGATCGGACAGGGAGGCTATGGCTACACCTTC. Translation: CAWGIGQGGYGYTF.

The chain couples TRBV7-8 to TRBJ2-5, with D perhaps assigned TRBD1 or TRBD2 (5 bases each). V was pared by 8 bases and J by 5 bases, with 18 bases between. The CDR3 spans 14 residues. Per the germline V gene, CDR1 is SGHVS and CDR2 is FQNEAQ. CDR3 DNA: TGTGCCAGCCGCCGAGGGGTCCAGCGGGAGACCCAGTACTTC. Translation: CASRRGVQRETQYF. Using reference TRBV7-8 and TRBJ2-5 for the parts outside the CDR3, the full variable domain is GAGVSQSPRYKVAKRGQDVALRCDPISGHVSLFWYQQALGQGPEFLTYFQNEAQLDKSGLPSDRFFAERPEGSVSTLKIQRTQQEDSAVYLCASRRGVQRETQYFGPGTRLLVL.

The chain employs TRBV30 and TRBJ1-1; TRBD1 might be the D (6 bases). Deletions cut 0 bases from V and 6 bases from J, with 11 bases between. The V gene's germline CDR1 is GTSNPN and CDR2 SVGIG (reference sequence). CDR3 size: 13 residues. DNA for the CDR3: TGTGCCTGGAGTGTACAAGGGGGACCTGAAGCTTTCTTT. Its translation: CAWSVQGGPEAFF.

This sequence joins TRBV6-6 and TRBJ2-7; D is undetermined. CDR3 size: 15 residues. Per the germline V gene, CDR1 is MNHNY and CDR2 is SVGAGI (reference sequence). The V end was cut by 0 bases, the J end by 9 bases, with 18 bases between. The CDR3 loop reads CASSYSAGSLRGQYF. CDR3 coding DNA: TGTGCCAGCAGTTACTCCGCCGGATCTCTACGAGGGCAGTACTTC.

This clone occurred a few times. The chain employs TRBV29-1 and TRBJ2-2, with 9 bases identical to TRBD1. Unmatched junction bases numbered 5, after V lost 1 base and J lost 5 bases. The CDR3 consists of 15 residues. CDR1 is SQVTM and CDR2 is ANQGSEA in the germline V gene. DNA of the CDR3: TGCAGCGTTGAAGCCGGGACAGGGACTACCGGGGAGCTGTTTTTT. Translating gives CSVEAGTGTTGELFF.

This sequence joins TRBV2 and TRBJ2-5; D is possibly TRBD2 (6 bases). Germline values: CDR1 SNHLY, CDR2 FYNNEI. This CDR3 is 16 amino acids long. The germline V and J ends were trimmed by 7 bases and 1 base, with 19 bases remaining between them. CDR3 sequence reads: CASTVTPLSGQETQYF. For the CDR3, the DNA is TGTGCCAGCACGGTTACCCCTCTTAGCGGCCAAGAGACCCAGTACTTC.

This chain connects TRBV5-1 to TRBJ2-2, with D unclear. The germline V gene has CDR1 SGHRS and CDR2 YFSETQ. There are 14 residues in the CDR3. Trimming removed 4 bases at V and 2 bases at J, with 9 bases between. This chain's CDR3 is CASSRTSNTGELFF. CDR3 DNA sequence: TGCGCCAGCAGCCGGACCAGCAACACCGGGGAGCTGTTTTTT.

This clone was counted a single time. The chain combines TRBV5-1 with TRBJ2-1; 10 positions match TRBD2. With 3 bases clipped from V and 1 base from J, the junction kept 7 bases outside the gene matches. The CDR3 contains 17 residues. Germline values: CDR1 SGHRS, CDR2 YFSETQ. The CDR3 spells CASSWPSGSPSYNEQFF. In DNA, the CDR3 is TGCGCCAGCAGCTGGCCTAGCGGGAGCCCGTCCTACAATGAGCAGTTCTTC.

The chain employs TRBV11-3 and TRBJ1-1; D is uncertain. CDR1 is SGHNT and CDR2 is YENEEA in the germline V gene. The CDR3 has 11 residues. Trimming took 4 bases from V and 7 from J, leaving 7 bases between them. The CDR3 DNA is TGTGCCAGCAGCTGGCGGGTTGAAGCTTTCTTT. This gives the protein CASSWRVEAFF.

CDR3 residues: CASSLGRTYEQYF. DNA for the CDR3: TGTGCCAGCAGCTTAGGCAGAACCTACGAGCAGTACTTC. The chain carries TRBV11-2 and TRBJ2-7, with D uncertain. Germline CDR1 is SGHAT and CDR2 is FQNNGV. Deletions cut 1 base from V and 2 bases from J, with 6 bases between. The CDR3 is 13 residues long. Full variable domain (rest looked up from reference TRBV11-2 and TRBJ2-7): EAGVAQSPRYKIIEKRQSVAFWCNPISGHATLYWYQQILGQGPKLLIQFQNNGVVDDSQLPKDRFSAERLKGVDSTLKIQPAKLEDSAVYLCASSLGRTYEQYFGPGTRLTVT.

As to this clone: Other DNA sequences in this specimen translate into the identical CDR3. The chain recombines TRBV11-2 with TRBJ2-7; D is unresolved. V was cut by 4 bases and J by 2 bases, with 3 bases left in between. The CDR3 runs 11 residues. CDR1 is SGHAT, CDR2 FQNNGV, per germline. DNA of the CDR3: TGTGCCAGCAGCTCTACCTACGAGCAGTACTTC. It yields the protein CASSSTYEQYF.

A single count supports this clone. This rearrangement joins TRBV5-4 to TRBJ1-1; 8 nucleotides match TRBD1. Germline values: CDR1 SGHNT, CDR2 YYREEE (reference sequence). With 3 bases clipped from V and 3 bases from J, the junction kept 4 bases outside the gene matches. This CDR3 comprises 14 residues. The CDR3: CASSSRGRDTEAFF. In nucleotides, the CDR3 is TGTGCCAGCAGCTCCAGGGGGCGGGACACTGAAGCTTTCTTT.

This rearrangement joins TRBV13 to TRBJ2-3; D is undetermined. Between the trimmed V and J ends, which lost 5 bases and 0 bases, there was a span of 15 bases. CDR3 length equals 16 residues. The germline V gene has CDR1 PRHDT and CDR2 FYEKMQ (reference sequence). The CDR3 region has the DNA TGTGCCAGCAGCAAAAGGGCTGGCGGTAGCACAGATACGCAGTATTTT. Protein sequence: CASSKRAGGSTDTQYF.

The chain uses TRBV4-2 and TRBJ2-5; perhaps D is TRBD1 or TRBD2 (5 bases each). Germline CDR1 LGHNA, CDR2 YNFKEQ. The V end lost 1 base, the J end lost 5 bases, and 14 bases lay between the germline ends. The CDR3 runs to 15 residues. CDR3 nucleotide sequence: TGTGCCAGCAGCCAAGCTTCGGCAGAGGGGGAGACCCAGTACTTC. Translating gives CASSQASAEGETQYF.

This clone turned up a few times. J is TRBJ1-1 and V is TRBV9, with D possibly being TRBD1 (5 bases). The CDR3 is made up of 15 amino acids. Trimming left V 4 bases short and J 4 bases short, with 17 bases between. Germline CDR1 and CDR2: SGDLS and YYNGEE. CDR3 DNA: TGTGCCAGCAGCCCGGGTTCCCCAGGGACCACTGAAGCTTTCTTT. Translation gives CASSPGSPGTTEAFF.